Presented here are 31 T cell receptor beta chains from one specimen sequenced in a study of CD8 T cells in ankylosing spondylitis. Overall study findings and caveats: A TCR beta motif made of 7 to 9 highly homologous variants seemed typical of ankylosing spondylitis blood.

TCRdb reprocessed the 5' RACE reads via MiXCR and lists one record per CDR3 protein. The repertoire includes some 700,000 distinct CDR3 sequences, around a fifth of them detected once, and approximately 18% sits in the top ten. Their specific antigens are unknown. Sequencing was carried out using blood, either unsorted or a sorted T cell fraction (not recorded which). The source is a male donor with ankylosing spondylitis.

This chain connects TRBV5-1 to TRBJ2-2; 8 bases match TRBD2. Unmatched junction bases numbered 11, after V lost 4 bases and J lost 0 bases. This CDR3 is built from 18 residues. Germline lookup yields CDR1 SGHRS and CDR2 YFSETQ. CDR3 in amino acids: CASSTLRSAGANTGELFF. CDR3 DNA: TGCGCCAGCAGCACACTTCGCTCAGCGGGAGCGAACACCGGGGAGCTGTTTTTT.

The V gene is TRBV6-6, the J gene TRBJ2-7, with TRBD1 identical over 10 bases. The CDR3 has 13 residues. V shed 7 bases, J shed 3 bases, and the junction held 3 bases outside the gene matches. Germline-derived CDR1 and CDR2 are MNHNY and SVGAGI (reference sequence). The CDR3 nucleotides are TGTGCCAGCACGACAGGGGGCGACTACGAGCAGTACTTC. It encodes CASTTGGDYEQYF.

This clonotype was observed at least ten times. V usage is TRBV27 and J usage is TRBJ2-1; 10 bases line up with TRBD2. The CDR3 contains 14 residues. The V gene's germline CDR1 is MNHEY and CDR2 SMNVEV (reference sequence). V dropped 5 bases and J dropped 5; count of bases not matched to a gene: 3. CDR3 sequence (DNA): TGTGCCAGCAGTCTAGCGGGAGTAAACAATGAGCAGTTCTTC. Residues: CASSLAGVNNEQFF.

This clonotype has a count of ten or more. The genes are TRBV12-3 or TRBV12-4 and TRBJ1-2; D is uncertain. V lost 3 bases, J lost 8 bases, and 7 bases lay in between. This CDR3 is 11 amino acids long. CDR3 sequence: CASSFSSGYTF. The CDR3 DNA is TGTGCCAGCAGTTTCTCCTCCGGCTACACCTTC.

V usage is TRBV6-5 and J usage is TRBJ2-7; TRBD2 might be the D (6 bases). Germline CDR1 and CDR2: MNHEY and SVGAGI. The CDR3 loop spans 16 amino acids. Trimming took off 4 bases at V and 2 bases at J, with 18 bases between the two ends. CDR3 sequence (DNA): TGTGCCAGCAGTTCCCCACTAGCAGGAGGGACCTACGAGCAGTACTTC. Protein sequence: CASSSPLAGGTYEQYF.

This clonotype was recorded at least ten times. The chain employs TRBV20-1 and TRBJ1-2, with D tentatively TRBD1 (6 bases). The CDR3 consists of 17 residues. CDR1 is DFQATT and CDR2 is SNEGSKA in the germline V gene (reference sequence). The V gene lost 5 bases and the J gene lost 5 bases, with 27 bases spanning the gap. The DNA of the CDR3 is TGCAGTGCTCCTGGGGGGGCTTCTGCCATTACCGGTTATGGCTACACCTTC. Amino acid sequence: CSAPGGASAITGYGYTF.

The rearrangement uses TRBV4-2 and TRBJ2-7; D is possibly TRBD1 (5 bases). CDR1 is LGHNA and CDR2 is YNFKEQ in the germline V gene. This CDR3 spans 15 amino acids. V was cut by 0 bases and J by 4 bases, with 13 bases left in between. The CDR3 sequence: CASSQEDSGLYEQYF. Written as DNA, the CDR3 is TGTGCCAGCAGCCAAGAGGATTCAGGGCTGTACGAGCAGTACTTC.

This clonotype was recorded at least ten times. The chain employs TRBV5-4 and TRBJ2-2; weak D call: TRBD2 (6 bases). The V end lost 4 bases, the J end lost 4 bases, and 14 bases lay between the germline ends. Germline-derived CDR1 and CDR2 are SGHNT and YYREEE (reference sequence). The CDR3 extends over 15 amino acids. The CDR3 sequence is CASSPSGVVTGELFF. The CDR3 nucleotides read TGTGCCAGCAGCCCCTCGGGAGTGGTCACCGGGGAGCTGTTTTTT.

In this sample, this clonotype turned up a few times. This chain joins TRBV9 and TRBJ2-3; TRBD1 aligns across 8 bases. This CDR3 contains 15 residues. With 4 bases clipped from V and 5 bases from J, the junction kept 9 bases outside the gene matches. Germline lookup yields CDR1 SGDLS and CDR2 YYNGEE. Written as DNA, the CDR3 is TGTGCCAGCAGCCAGGGACAGGTGACCCGAGATACGCAGTATTTT. Its protein product is CASSQGQVTRDTQYF.

V and J are TRBV3-1 and TRBJ2-5; 10 bases align to TRBD2. The CDR3 consists of 15 residues. J was trimmed by 4 bases and V by 1 base; bases with no gene match: 3. Per germline, CDR1 LGHDT and CDR2 YNNKEL (reference sequence). CDR3 in DNA: TGTGCCAGCAGCCAAGCAGCGGGGGGGGGAGAGACCCAGTACTTC. It is translated as CASSQAAGGGETQYF.

This clonotype was picked up a small number of times. The chain combines TRBV5-8 with TRBJ2-5, with 14 bases fitting TRBD2. Germline trimming cut 1 base from V and 2 bases from J; bases unmatched to any gene: 1. The CDR3 has 16 amino acids. Germline V CDR1 and CDR2: SGHTS, YDEGEE. The CDR3 reads CASSLWTSGGQETQYF. Written as DNA, the CDR3 is TGTGCCAGCAGCTTGTGGACTAGCGGGGGGCAAGAGACCCAGTACTTC.

V is TRBV7-9 and J is TRBJ1-2; 7 nucleotides line up with TRBD1. The CDR3 spans 13 residues. V lost 3 bases and J lost 8; bases outside the gene matches: 6. Germline CDR1 SEHNR, CDR2 FQNEAQ (reference sequence). CDR3 DNA: TGTGCCAGCAGCTTTGGACAGGAGGGGGGCTACACCTTC. Translated, it gives CASSFGQEGGYTF.

In its sample, this clonotype was seen a few times. V gene TRBV29-1 combines with J gene TRBJ2-3; D might be TRBD2 (5 bases). Per the germline V gene, CDR1 is SQVTM and CDR2 is ANQGSEA. CDR3 length equals 12 residues. CDR3 coding DNA: TGCAGTTTCGAGGGAGCCGCAGATACGCAGTATTTT. Its protein product is CSFEGAADTQYF.

The rearrangement joins TRBV29-1 to TRBJ2-1; 10 bases are a match to TRBD2. From germline, CDR1 is SQVTM and CDR2 ANQGSEA. V lost 8 bases to trimming and J lost 1 base; unmatched junction nucleotides: 17. The CDR3 totals 18 residues. The CDR3 region is CSSLGDSGRASSYNEQFF. In nucleotides, the CDR3 is TGCAGCTCACTGGGAGACAGCGGGAGGGCCTCTTCCTACAATGAGCAGTTCTTC.

The gene calls are TRBV2 and TRBJ1-2; TRBD1 is a possible D gene (5 bases). Germline CDR1 reads SNHLY; CDR2 reads FYNNEI. The CDR3 sequence is 15 residues long. Trimming took off 6 bases at V and 5 bases at J, with 19 bases between the two ends. CDR3 residues: CASRQYTGTGYGYTF. DNA for the CDR3: TGTGCCAGCAGACAATATACAGGAACCGGTTATGGCTACACCTTC.

This clonotype appeared a few times. This could be a read error, since a much larger clone is one nucleotide away. The chain employs TRBV6-2 or TRBV6-3 and TRBJ2-7, with TRBD1 matching over 10 bases. This CDR3 is 14 amino acids long. J gave up 3 bases and V 4 bases, and 3 bases lay outside the gene matches. Germline CDR1 MNHEY, CDR2 SVGEGT. The CDR3 DNA sequence: TGTGCCAGCAGTTTCTGGACAGGGGGCTACGAGCAGTACTTC. This sequence encodes CASSFWTGGYEQYF.

A few counts support this clonotype. The V gene is TRBV7-2, the J gene TRBJ1-5, with a tentative D call TRBD1 (6 bases). The V gene lost 1 base and the J gene lost 7 bases, with 14 bases spanning the gap. The CDR3 runs to 15 residues. Germline V gene data show CDR1 as SGHTA and CDR2 as FQGNSA. CDR3 sequence (DNA): TGTGCCAGCAGCTTAGGGGTTAGGGGGGAGCAGCCCCAGCATTTT. Translated, it gives CASSLGVRGEQPQHF. The full variable domain, in which reference TRBV7-2 and TRBJ1-5 provide the parts outside the CDR3, is GAGVSQSPSNKVTEKGKDVELRCDPISGHTALYWYRQSLGQGLEFLIYFQGNSAPDKSGLPSDRFSAERTGGSVSTLTIQRTQQEDSAVYLCASSLGVRGEQPQHFGDGTRLSIL.

V usage is TRBV5-4 and J usage is TRBJ2-1; D may be TRBD2 (6 bases). Trimming took 0 bases from V and 8 from J, leaving 12 bases between them. Per germline, CDR1 SGHNT and CDR2 YYREEE (reference sequence). The CDR3 length is 14 residues. CDR3 in amino acids: CASSLAGTFDEQFF. The CDR3, as DNA: TGTGCCAGCAGCTTGGCGGGGACTTTCGATGAGCAGTTCTTC.

This clonotype was recorded a few times. The CDR3 region has the DNA TGTGCCAGCAGTTCGGGGACAGGGGCACAACTGAATGGCTACACCTTC. As protein: CASSSGTGAQLNGYTF. V and J are TRBV12-3 or TRBV12-4 and TRBJ1-2; the match to TRBD1 covers 10 bases. The CDR3 consists of 16 residues. Losses at the gene ends were 4 bases for V and 6 bases for J; bases not matched to a gene: 11.

This clonotype appeared a few times. The chain couples TRBV20-1 to TRBJ2-5; either TRBD1 or TRBD2 may supply D (5 bases each). The germline V gene encodes CDR1 DFQATT and CDR2 SNEGSKA (reference sequence). The CDR3 is made up of 13 amino acids. Trimming cost V 3 bases and J 2 bases, with 10 bases left between them. The CDR3 DNA reads as TGCAGTGCTAGTTGGGGGAGTCAAGAGACCCAGTACTTC. It encodes CSASWGSQETQYF.

This rearrangement joins TRBV7-6 to TRBJ2-7; 12 bases align to TRBD2. J gave up 2 bases and V 5 bases, and 10 bases lay outside the gene matches. The CDR3 sequence is 17 residues long. In germline, CDR1 is SGHVS, CDR2 FNYEAQ. This CDR3 is CASSAWTSGDLTYEQYF. DNA of the CDR3: TGTGCCAGCAGCGCGTGGACTAGCGGGGACCTAACCTACGAGCAGTACTTC.

The CDR3 region has the DNA TGTGCCAGCAGCCAAGACTCAGGGGCAGATACGCAGTATTTT. It codes for CASSQDSGADTQYF. The rearrangement joins TRBV4-2 to TRBJ2-3, with D possibly being TRBD1 (6 bases). V lost 0 bases, J lost 4 bases, and 8 bases lay in between. CDR3 length equals 14 residues. The germline gives CDR1 LGHNA, CDR2 YNFKEQ.

Written as DNA, the CDR3 is TGCGCCAGCAGCCAATCGACAGGGGCAGATACGCAGTATTTT. Protein: CASSQSTGADTQYF. The V and J genes are TRBV4-1 and TRBJ2-3; 8 bases align to TRBD1. The CDR3 covers 14 residues. Germline lookup yields CDR1 MGHRA and CDR2 YSYEKL. V gave up 2 bases and J gave up 4 bases; unmatched junction bases: 2.

This clonotype was picked up a small number of times. The genes are TRBV4-3 and TRBJ1-5, with unresolved D. Germline CDR1 is LGHNA and CDR2 is YSLEER. The germline V and J ends were trimmed by 1 base and 7 bases, with 8 bases remaining between them. The length of the CDR3 is 13 residues. The CDR3 here is CASSQGRFQPQHF. The CDR3 nucleotides read TGCGCCAGCAGCCAAGGGCGGTTCCAGCCCCAGCATTTT.

The V and J genes are TRBV5-6 and TRBJ2-4; 7 bases map to TRBD2. This CDR3 has 16 amino acids. After removal of 3 bases from V and 0 bases from J, the junction contained 6 bases not matched to a gene. Germline loops: CDR1 SGHDT, CDR2 YYEEEE. DNA for the CDR3: TGTGCCAGCAGCTGGGCGGGGGAAATAGCCAAAAACATTCAGTACTTC. As protein: CASSWAGEIAKNIQYF.

This chain uses TRBV12-3 or TRBV12-4 with TRBJ2-1, with 7 bases lining up with TRBD1. This CDR3 spans 12 amino acids. The junction had 3 bases not matched to a gene; V was cut back by 4 bases and J by 9 bases. The CDR3 sequence: CASSSRQGEQFF. CDR3 bases: TGTGCCAGCAGTTCGCGACAGGGTGAGCAGTTCTTC.

The chain has TRBV7-9 and TRBJ1-2, with 8 bases matching TRBD1. Germline CDR1 reads SEHNR; CDR2 reads FQNEAQ (reference sequence). The CDR3 has 14 amino acids. V dropped 4 bases and J dropped 2; count of bases not matched to a gene: 3. The CDR3 sequence is CASSSRQGNYGYTF. CDR3 nucleotide sequence: TGTGCCAGCAGCTCACGACAGGGGAACTATGGCTACACCTTC.

The rearrangement uses TRBV7-9 and TRBJ2-3; possible D gene TRBD2, 5 bases. Trimming removed 5 bases from V and 5 bases from J, with 11 bases in between. The V gene's germline CDR1 is SEHNR and CDR2 FQNEAQ (reference sequence). CDR3 length: 13 amino acids. The CDR3 DNA reads as TGTGCCAGCAGCCCGGCCGGAGGAGATACGCAGTATTTT. It encodes CASSPAGGDTQYF.

In this sample, this clonotype turned up a few times. This sequence joins TRBV27 and TRBJ2-7, with 10 positions matching TRBD2. The V segment lost 3 bases and the J segment 6 bases; nucleotides outside the gene matches: 5. The germline CDR1 and CDR2 sequences are MNHEY and SMNVEV (reference sequence). The CDR3 spans 14 residues. The CDR3: CASSFGLAGVEQYF. Here the CDR3 DNA reads TGTGCCAGCAGTTTTGGGCTAGCGGGAGTCGAGCAGTACTTC.

This clonotype was seen a few times. This rearrangement joins TRBV20-1 to TRBJ1-5; D is undetermined. V was clipped by 2 bases and J by 0 bases, with 11 bases between them. Germline-derived CDR1 and CDR2 are DFQATT and SNEGSKA (reference sequence). This CDR3 region has 15 residues. CDR3 sequence reads: CSARKTHYSNQPQHF. The CDR3 DNA reads as TGCAGTGCTAGAAAGACACACTATAGCAATCAGCCCCAGCATTTT.

The rearrangement links TRBV18 to TRBJ2-3; maybe TRBD1 (5 bases). The CDR3 is 16 amino acids. The germline V gene has CDR1 KGHSH and CDR2 LQKENI. V was pared by 0 bases and J by 2 bases, with 12 bases between. For the CDR3, the DNA is TGTGCCAGCTCACCACCGGGTAGGGGCGACACAGATACGCAGTATTTT. Translated: CASSPPGRGDTDTQYF.